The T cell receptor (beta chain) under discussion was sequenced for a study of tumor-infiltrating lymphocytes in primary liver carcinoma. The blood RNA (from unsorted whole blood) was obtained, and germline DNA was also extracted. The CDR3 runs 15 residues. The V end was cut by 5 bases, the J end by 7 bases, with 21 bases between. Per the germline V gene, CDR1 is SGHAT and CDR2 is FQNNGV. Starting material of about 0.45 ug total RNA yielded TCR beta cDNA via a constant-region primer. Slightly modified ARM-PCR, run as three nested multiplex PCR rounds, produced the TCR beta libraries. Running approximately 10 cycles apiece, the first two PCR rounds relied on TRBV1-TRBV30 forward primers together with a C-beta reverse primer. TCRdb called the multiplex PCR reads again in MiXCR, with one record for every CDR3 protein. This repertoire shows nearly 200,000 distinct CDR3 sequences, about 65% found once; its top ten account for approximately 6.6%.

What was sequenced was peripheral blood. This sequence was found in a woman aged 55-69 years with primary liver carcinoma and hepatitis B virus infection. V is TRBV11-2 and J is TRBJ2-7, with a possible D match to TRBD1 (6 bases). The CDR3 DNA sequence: TGTGCCAGCAGCCCCAAAGGGACATTATCGGGGGAGCAGTACTTC. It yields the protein CASSPKGTLSGEQYF.